These T cell receptor beta chains were read from a single sample in a study of cytomegalovirus exposure and HLA in healthy donors. Generated by immunoSEQ multiplex PCR, the TCRdb table keeps only in-frame clones and is missing some. The sample shows more than 100,000 clones, approximately 66% of them seen only once. Sequenced sample: PBMCs. Receptors originate from a woman aged 45-65 years in good health and CMV-seronegative. Each CDR3 is given without its conserved first and last residue. The order of the fields is clone size, J gene, V gene, CDR3 protein. Not every row has a clone size; where given, it reads once, few, many or a size class.

few | TRBJ2-3 | TRBV6-1 | ASREVGVGLAGADTQY
- | TRBJ2-5 | TRBV7-2 | ASSLMDGQGETQY
- | TRBJ1-1 | TRBV5-8 | ASSRYVGGGTEAF
- | TRBJ1-1 | TRBV4-3 | ASSQESRTEAF
- | TRBJ1-5 | TRBV5-6 | ASSNLRDTGSGSNQPQH
- | TRBJ2-5 | TRBV9 | ASSPPGSGGETQY
- | TRBJ2-2 | TRBV7-9 | ASSSRQGTGELF
once | TRBJ2-7 | TRBV7-9 | ASSPKDRVGYEQY
- | TRBJ1-2 | TRBV11-2 | ASSLSPPGTGNTGGGYT
- | TRBJ2-5 | TRBV14 | ASSQVAGETQY
once | TRBJ1-3 | TRBV7-9 | ASSLMGQERTK
- | TRBJ2-2 | TRBV4-3 | ASSQIAFSGSQTGELF
- | TRBJ2-7 | TRBV10-3 | AISAGQAAEQY
- | TRBJ2-7 | TRBV2 | ASSEARGLNSYEQY
- | TRBJ2-1 | TRBV19 | ASSPSGGGVEQF
- | TRBJ2-3 | TRBV5-4 | ASSFTWEGTDTQY
- | TRBJ2-5 | TRBV15 | ATSRDRGAQETQY
- | TRBJ1-5 | TRBV18 | ASSPPGLVGQPQH
- | TRBJ1-1 | TRBV10-3 | AISESFGGEWQAF
few | TRBJ2-1 | TRBV7-8 | ASSFLAGTSLGNEQF
- | TRBJ1-2 | TRBV28 | ASIWRPSTFSPEPYGYT
once | TRBJ2-2 | TRBV19 | ASSIPPQGANTGELF
- | TRBJ1-1 | TRBV5-6 | ASSFITGGVGNTEAF